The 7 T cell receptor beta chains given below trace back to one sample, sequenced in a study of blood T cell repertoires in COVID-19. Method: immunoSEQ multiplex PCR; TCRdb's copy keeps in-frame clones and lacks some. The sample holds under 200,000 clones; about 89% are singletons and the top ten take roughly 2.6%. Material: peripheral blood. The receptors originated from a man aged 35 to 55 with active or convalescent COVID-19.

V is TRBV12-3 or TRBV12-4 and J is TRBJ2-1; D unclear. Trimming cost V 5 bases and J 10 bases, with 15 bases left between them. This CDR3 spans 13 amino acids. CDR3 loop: CASSPAILAEQFF. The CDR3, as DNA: TGTGCCAGCAGTCCCGCCATCTTGGCAGAGCAGTTCTTC.

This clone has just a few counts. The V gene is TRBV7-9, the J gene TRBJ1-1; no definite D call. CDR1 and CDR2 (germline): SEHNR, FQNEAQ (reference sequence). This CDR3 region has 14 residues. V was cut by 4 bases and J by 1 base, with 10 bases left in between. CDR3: CASSSYETNTEAFF. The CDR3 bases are TGTGCCAGCAGCTCCTACGAAACGAACACTGAAGCTTTCTTT. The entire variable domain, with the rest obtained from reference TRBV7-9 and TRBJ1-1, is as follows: DTGVSQNPRHKITKRGQNVTFRCDPISEHNRLYWYRQTLGQGPEFLTYFQNEAQLEKSRLLSDRFSAERPKGSFSTLEIQRTEQGDSAMYLCASSSYETNTEAFFGQGTRLTVV.

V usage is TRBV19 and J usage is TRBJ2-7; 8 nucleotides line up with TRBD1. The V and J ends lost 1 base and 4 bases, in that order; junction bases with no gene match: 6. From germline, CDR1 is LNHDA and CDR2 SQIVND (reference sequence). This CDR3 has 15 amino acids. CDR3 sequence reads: CASSIAGTGEYEQYF. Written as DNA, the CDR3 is TGTGCCAGTAGTATAGCCGGGACAGGAGAATACGAGCAGTACTTC.

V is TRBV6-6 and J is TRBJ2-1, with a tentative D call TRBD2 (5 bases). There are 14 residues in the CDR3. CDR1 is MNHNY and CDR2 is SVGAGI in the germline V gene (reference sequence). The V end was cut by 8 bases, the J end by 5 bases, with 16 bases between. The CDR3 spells CASSPGGLNNEQFF. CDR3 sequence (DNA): TGTGCCAGCTCCCCCGGAGGTTTAAACAATGAGCAGTTCTTC.

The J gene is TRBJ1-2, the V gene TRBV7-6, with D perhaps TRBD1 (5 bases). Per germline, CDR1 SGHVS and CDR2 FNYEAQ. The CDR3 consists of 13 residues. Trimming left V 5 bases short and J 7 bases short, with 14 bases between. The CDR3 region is CASSNQGGGGYTF. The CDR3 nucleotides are TGTGCCAGCAGCAACCAGGGTGGTGGTGGCTACACCTTC. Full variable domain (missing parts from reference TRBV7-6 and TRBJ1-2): GAGVSQSPRYKVTKRGQDVALRCDPISGHVSLYWYRQALGQGPEFLTYFNYEAQQDKSGLPNDRFSAERPEGSISTLTIQRTEQRDSAMYRCASSNQGGGGYTFGSGTRLTVV.

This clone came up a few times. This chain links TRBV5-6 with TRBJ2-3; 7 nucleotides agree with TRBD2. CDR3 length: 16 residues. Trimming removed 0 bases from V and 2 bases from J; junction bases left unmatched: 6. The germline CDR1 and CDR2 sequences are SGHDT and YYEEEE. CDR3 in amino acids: CASSLGPSGSTDTQYF. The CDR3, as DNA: TGTGCCAGCAGCTTGGGTCCTAGCGGATCCACAGATACGCAGTATTTT.

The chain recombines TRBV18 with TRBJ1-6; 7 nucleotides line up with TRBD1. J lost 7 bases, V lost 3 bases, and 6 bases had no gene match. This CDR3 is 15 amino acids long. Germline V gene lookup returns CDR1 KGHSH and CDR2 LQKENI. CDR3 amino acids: CASSPKTGMNSPLHF. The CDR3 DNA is TGTGCCAGCTCACCGAAGACAGGGATGAATTCACCCCTCCACTTT.